What follows are 27 T cell receptor beta chains derived from one specimen sequenced in a study of blood T cell repertoires in COVID-19. Sequencing was performed with immunoSEQ multiplex PCR; in TCRdb, only in-frame clones are kept and a portion is missing. The sample includes over 250,000 clones, around 83% of them seen just once. The source material was PBMCs or T cells enriched from blood (not recorded which). The receptors here all came from a middle-aged man who had been exposed to COVID-19.

The chain uses TRBV2 and TRBJ2-1, with a tentative D call TRBD2 (5 bases). Trimming took 2 bases from V and 8 from J, leaving 7 bases between them. In germline, CDR1 is SNHLY, CDR2 FYNNEI. This CDR3 region has 12 residues. The CDR3 loop is CASSEMRDEQFF. DNA for the CDR3: TGTGCCAGCAGTGAAATGCGGGATGAGCAGTTCTTC.

The J gene is TRBJ2-2, the V gene TRBV2; D perhaps matches TRBD2 (6 bases). Trimming removed 10 bases from V and 3 bases from J, with 12 bases in between. This CDR3 has 13 amino acids. Germline assignment: CDR1 SNHLY and CDR2 FYNNEI. As DNA, the CDR3 is TGTGCCACAAAGGGAGGCGACACCGGGGAGCTGTTTTTT. Translating it yields CATKGGDTGELFF.

This chain uses TRBV3-1 (or the pseudogene TRBV3-2) with TRBJ2-2; 9 bases are a match to TRBD2. This CDR3 is 15 amino acids long. Germline values: CDR1 LGHDT, CDR2 YNNKEL (reference sequence). V shed 2 bases, J shed 5 bases, and the junction held 3 bases outside the gene matches. DNA for the CDR3: TGTGCCAGCAGCCAAACTAGCGGGCGGACCGGGGAGCTGTTTTTT. Translated, it gives CASSQTSGRTGELFF.

The chain is built from TRBV3-1 (or the pseudogene TRBV3-2) and TRBJ2-7; no clear D gene. V dropped 2 bases and J dropped 3 bases, with 8 bases sitting between them. The CDR3 contains 13 residues. Germline CDR1 and CDR2: LGHDT and YNNKEL (reference sequence). The CDR3 DNA reads as TGTGCCAGCAGCCAAACAGTAAACTACGAGCAGTACTTC. Its translation is CASSQTVNYEQYF.

The chain recombines TRBV6-6 with TRBJ1-5; D possibly corresponds to TRBD1 (6 bases). CDR3 size: 14 residues. The germline V gene encodes CDR1 MNHNY and CDR2 SVGAGI (reference sequence). With 4 bases removed from V and 4 bases from J, the gap between germline ends came to 11 bases. CDR3 DNA sequence: TGTGCCAGCAGTTCGAGGGGGTTAAATCAGCCCCAGCATTTT. Translation: CASSSRGLNQPQHF.

The V gene is TRBV11-2, the J gene TRBJ1-1; D is perhaps TRBD1 (6 bases). Trimming took off 2 bases at V and 2 bases at J, with 9 bases between the two ends. This CDR3 comprises 14 residues. Germline lookup yields CDR1 SGHAT and CDR2 FQNNGV. Here the CDR3 reads CASSLSRGNTEAFF. Written as DNA, the CDR3 is TGTGCCAGCAGCTTAAGCAGGGGCAACACTGAAGCTTTCTTT.

The chain couples TRBV5-1 to TRBJ2-3; 7 bases align to TRBD2. V lost 2 bases and J lost 0; bases outside the gene matches: 3. Germline CDR1 SGHRS, CDR2 YFSETQ. CDR3 size: 15 residues. The CDR3 region has the DNA TGCGCCAGCAGCTTTGGGGGGGAAAGCACAGATACGCAGTATTTT. This encodes CASSFGGESTDTQYF.

The V call is TRBV18, the J call TRBJ2-2; TRBD2 might be the D (5 bases). The ends were cut back, 4 bases at V and 7 bases at J, with 19 bases in the middle. CDR1 and CDR2 (germline): KGHSH, LQKENI. CDR3 length equals 16 residues. This CDR3 reads CASSLTTGVSLGELFF. CDR3 nucleotide sequence: TGTGCCAGCTCACTAACAACCGGGGTCTCGCTCGGGGAGCTGTTTTTT.

The rearrangement joins TRBV29-1 to TRBJ2-1, with TRBD2 identical over 9 bases. The CDR3 sequence is 13 residues long. Germline CDR1 and CDR2: SQVTM and ANQGSEA. V lost 7 bases and J lost 5; bases outside the gene matches: 6. As DNA, the CDR3 is TGCAGCGCCGTAGCGGGAGCCCACAATGAGCAGTTCTTC. This codes for CSAVAGAHNEQFF.

The J gene is TRBJ1-2, the V gene TRBV5-6; no definite D call. Germline assignment: CDR1 SGHDT and CDR2 YYEEEE. This CDR3 is 13 amino acids long. Trimming pared 2 bases from V and 4 bases from J, leaving 9 bases between. CDR3 DNA sequence: TGTGCCAGCAGCTTACCAGGATCCTATGGCTACACCTTC. Protein sequence: CASSLPGSYGYTF.

The J gene is TRBJ2-5, the V gene TRBV6-1; tentatively, D is TRBD1 (5 bases). CDR3 length: 15 residues. V gave up 1 base and J gave up 5 bases, with 14 bases separating them. The V gene's germline CDR1 is MNHNS and CDR2 SASEGT. CDR3 loop: CASSEVGGAFETQYF. The CDR3 bases are TGTGCCAGCAGTGAAGTCGGTGGGGCTTTCGAGACCCAGTACTTC.

The J gene is TRBJ1-3, the V gene TRBV11-2, with D unresolved. The CDR3 runs to 17 residues. Per the germline V gene, CDR1 is SGHAT and CDR2 is FQNNGV. The V end was cut by 5 bases, the J end by 0 bases, with 17 bases between. The CDR3 loop reads CASSPTRRPRSGNTIYF. CDR3 nucleotides: TGTGCCAGCAGCCCGACCAGGAGGCCTCGCTCTGGAAACACCATATATTTT.

Written as DNA, the CDR3 is TGTGCCAGCAATTTTGGGCTAGCGGGCCTCAATGAGCAGTTCTTC. It specifies CASNFGLAGLNEQFF. V usage is TRBV19 and J usage is TRBJ2-1; 8 bases line up with TRBD2. The germline V gene encodes CDR1 LNHDA and CDR2 SQIVND (reference sequence). The V and J ends lost 9 bases and 6 bases, in that order; junction bases with no gene match: 13. The CDR3 extends over 15 amino acids. Full variable domain (remainder filled in from reference TRBV19 and TRBJ2-1): DGGITQSPKYLFRKEGQNVTLSCEQNLNHDAMYWYRQDPGQGLRLIYYSQIVNDFQKGDIAEGYSVSREKKESFPLTVTSAQKNPTAFYLCASNFGLAGLNEQFFGPGTRLTVL.

V is TRBV27 and J is TRBJ2-7; D is ambiguous. In germline, CDR1 is MNHEY, CDR2 SMNVEV (reference sequence). V lost 4 bases and J 0 bases, leaving 13 bases between the germline ends. The CDR3 length is 15 residues. CDR3 in DNA: TGTGCCAGCAGTTCATTAGGCTGGAGCTCCTACGAGCAGTACTTC. Its translation: CASSSLGWSSYEQYF.

This chain connects TRBV4-1 to TRBJ2-5, with D unresolved. Germline-derived CDR1 and CDR2 are MGHRA and YSYEKL. V lost 0 bases, J lost 5 bases, and 13 bases lay in between. The CDR3 has 15 residues. The CDR3 region has the DNA TGCGCCAGCAGCCAAGAAGGTGGCCTGAGGGAGACCCAGTACTTC. Its translation is CASSQEGGLRETQYF.

This chain joins TRBV3-1 (or the pseudogene TRBV3-2) and TRBJ1-1; 8 bases match TRBD1. With V trimmed by 5 bases and J by 7 bases, 9 bases remained unmatched. The CDR3 length is 14 residues. Germline V CDR1 and CDR2: LGHDT, YNNKEL (reference sequence). CDR3: CASSIRQGKGEAFF. The CDR3 DNA sequence: TGTGCCAGCAGCATTCGACAGGGGAAAGGTGAAGCTTTCTTT.

V usage is TRBV12-3 or TRBV12-4 and J usage is TRBJ2-2; D not certain. V was shortened by 8 bases and J by 6 bases, with 10 bases between the two germline ends. The CDR3 extends over 12 amino acids. The CDR3 region is CASRTSAGELFF. In nucleotides, the CDR3 is TGTGCCAGCCGCACGTCGGCCGGGGAGCTGTTTTTT.

In its sample, this clone was seen a few times. The chain links TRBV3-1 (or the pseudogene TRBV3-2) to TRBJ2-6, with 9 bases aligning to TRBD2. Per the germline V gene, CDR1 is LGHDT and CDR2 is YNNKEL (reference sequence). The CDR3 is 19 amino acids. After removal of 7 bases from V and 0 bases from J, the junction contained 13 bases not matched to a gene. Here the CDR3 reads CASTHSGGGRGSGANVLTF. The CDR3 coding sequence is TGTGCCAGCACCCATTCAGGCGGCGGGAGGGGCTCTGGGGCCAACGTCCTGACTTTC.

The chain employs TRBV5-4 and TRBJ1-5, with a possible D match to TRBD1 (6 bases). The germline V and J ends were trimmed by 2 bases and 3 bases, with 9 bases remaining between them. CDR3 length equals 14 residues. Germline CDR1 reads SGHNT; CDR2 reads YYREEE (reference sequence). CDR3 protein: CASSLGGANQPQHF. CDR3 bases: TGTGCCAGCAGCTTAGGGGGTGCCAATCAGCCCCAGCATTTT.

This chain joins TRBV9 and TRBJ1-1; possibly TRBD1 for D (6 bases). CDR3 length equals 13 residues. Trimming removed 3 bases from V and 5 bases from J, with 11 bases in between. Germline CDR1 and CDR2: SGDLS and YYNGEE. CDR3 residues: CASSGDQGTEAFF. DNA of the CDR3: TGTGCCAGCAGCGGGGACCAGGGGACTGAAGCTTTCTTT.

The rearrangement joins TRBV7-9 to TRBJ2-7, with a weak D call TRBD1 (6 bases). CDR1 is SEHNR, CDR2 FQNEAQ, per germline (reference sequence). The CDR3 is made up of 14 amino acids. V was pared by 5 bases and J by 3 bases, with 14 bases between. The chain's CDR3 is CASSPPGHSYEQYF. The DNA for the CDR3 is TGTGCCAGCAGCCCGCCGGGACACAGCTACGAGCAGTACTTC.

V usage is TRBV12-3 or TRBV12-4 and J usage is TRBJ2-5; a weak D match, TRBD2 (6 bases). CDR3 size: 13 residues. V lost 5 bases and J 2 bases, leaving 9 bases between the germline ends. DNA for the CDR3: TGTGCCAGCAGTGGGGGACTGCAAGAGACCCAGTACTTC. Translation: CASSGGLQETQYF.

V usage is TRBV9 and J usage is TRBJ2-2; 7 bases match TRBD1. J was trimmed by 5 bases and V by 4 bases; bases with no gene match: 8. Per germline, CDR1 SGDLS and CDR2 YYNGEE. The CDR3 is 15 residues long. CDR3: CASSTRQGSTGELFF. Here the CDR3 DNA reads TGTGCCAGCAGCACAAGACAGGGATCAACCGGGGAGCTGTTTTTT.

V and J are TRBV7-3 and TRBJ2-1; TRBD2 matches at 9 bases. V lost 2 bases to trimming and J lost 6 bases; unmatched junction nucleotides: 8. The germline V gene has CDR1 SGHTA and CDR2 FQGTGA. The length of the CDR3 is 16 residues. The CDR3, as DNA: TGTGCCAGCAGCTTAGGGGGACTAGCAGCGACCAATGAGCAGTTCTTC. Amino acids: CASSLGGLAATNEQFF.

V usage is TRBV19 and J usage is TRBJ2-3; D is undetermined. The CDR3 runs 16 residues. Looked up from germline, CDR1 is LNHDA and CDR2 is SQIVND (reference sequence). Trimming removed 4 bases from V and 3 bases from J, with 17 bases in between. The DNA for the CDR3 is TGTGCCAGTAGTAAGGTTGTCGTCGCGGTTACAGATACGCAGTATTTT. This translates into CASSKVVVAVTDTQYF.

The CDR3 coding sequence is TGTGCTAGTGGTTTGGTACTAGCGGGAGTGTTTAATGAGCAGTTCTTC. It translates to CASGLVLAGVFNEQFF. The J gene is TRBJ2-1, the V gene TRBV12-5; 11 nucleotides agree with TRBD2. The CDR3 sequence is 16 residues long. The germline V gene encodes CDR1 LGHNT and CDR2 FRNRAP. V lost 0 bases to trimming and J lost 7 bases; unmatched junction nucleotides: 5.

This clone was seen once. The chain combines TRBV27 with TRBJ1-4; 7 bases match TRBD1. The germline V gene encodes CDR1 MNHEY and CDR2 SMNVEV (reference sequence). The CDR3 totals 15 residues. The junction had 8 bases not matched to a gene; V was cut back by 6 bases and J by 4 bases. The CDR3 protein is CASSRGRGYNEKLFF. In nucleotides, the CDR3 is TGTGCCAGCAGCCGGGGCAGGGGGTATAATGAAAAACTGTTTTTT.